The rows below give T cell receptor beta chains drawn from one sample of a study of cytomegalovirus exposure and HLA in healthy donors. This table comes from immunoSEQ multiplex PCR, and its TCRdb copy is limited to in-frame clones, with some not included. The table records approximately 150,000 clones, approximately 80% of them present only once. The sequenced sample was PBMCs. The receptors here all came from a man younger than 30 in good health and CMV-seropositive. Each CDR3 is given with its conserved first and last residue. A D gene is named only where the DNA matches it firmly. Where a row states a size, it is once, few, many or the class of an expanded clone; other rows omit it.

>NA|TRBV11-3|TRBD2|TRBJ2-7
CASSPGTTREQYF
TGTGCCAGCAGCCCGGGGACTACCCGCGAGCAGTACTTC
>NA|TRBV5-6|TRBD2|TRBJ2-7
CASRGTNYEQYF
TGTGCCAGCAGGGGGACTAACTACGAGCAGTACTTC
>NA|TRBV25-1|NA|TRBJ1-5
CASSFSGGNQPQHF
TGTGCCAGCAGTTTTTCGGGGGGCAATCAGCCCCAGCATTTT
>NA|TRBV5-5|TRBD1|TRBJ1-5
CASSLGDRNQPQHF
TGTGCCAGCAGCTTGGGGGACAGAAATCAGCCCCAGCATTTT
>once|TRBV10-3|NA|TRBJ2-5
CAISASREETQYF
TGTGCCATCAGTGCCTCGCGCGAAGAGACCCAGTACTTC
>NA|TRBV7-9|TRBD1|TRBJ2-7
CASSLLGQGVGEQYF
TGTGCCAGCAGCTTATTGGGACAGGGAGTTGGCGAGCAGTACTTC
>NA|TRBV7-9|TRBD1|TRBJ1-2
CSSSPRTGASYGYTF
TGTTCCAGCAGCCCCCGGACAGGGGCGTCTTATGGCTACACCTTC
>NA|TRBV29-1|TRBD1|TRBJ2-1
CSVEGEGDRGYNEQFF
TGCAGCGTTGAAGGAGAGGGGGACAGGGGATACAATGAGCAGTTCTTC
>NA|TRBV15|TRBD1|TRBJ1-1
CATKNRDRDSTEAFF
TGTGCCACCAAAAACCGGGACAGGGATAGCACTGAAGCTTTCTTT
>NA|TRBV4-3|NA|TRBJ1-2
CASSQDSPGPNYGYTF
TGCGCCAGCAGCCAAGACTCCCCAGGCCCTAACTATGGCTACACCTTC
>NA|TRBV10-3|NA|TRBJ2-7
CAISSAGVETNEQYF
TGTGCCATCTCAAGCGCCGGGGTCGAAACCAACGAGCAGTACTTC
>once|TRBV5-1|TRBD2|TRBJ2-3
CASSGTTPSTDTQYF
TGCGCCAGCAGCGGGACTACCCCTAGCACAGATACGCAGTATTTT
>NA|TRBV27|TRBD1|TRBJ1-1
CASSILGGGTEAFF
TGTGCCAGCAGTATACTAGGGGGCGGTACTGAAGCTTTCTTT
>NA|TRBV4-1|NA|TRBJ2-5
CASSQEGRYETQYF
TGCGCCAGCAGCCAAGAAGGGAGATACGAGACCCAGTACTTC
>NA|TRBV18|NA|TRBJ1-2
CASSPRTSRNYGYTF
TGTGCCAGCTCACCCCGGACAAGCAGAAACTATGGCTACACCTTC
>NA|TRBV10-3|TRBD1|TRBJ1-2
CAIRGTGLDGYTF
TGTGCCATCAGGGGGACAGGGTTGGATGGCTACACCTTC
>NA|TRBV14|NA|TRBJ1-1
CASSQVGSSEAFF
TGTGCCAGCAGCCAAGTCGGGAGTTCTGAAGCTTTCTTT
>NA|TRBV18|NA|TRBJ2-3
CASSPRGSTDTQYF
TGTGCCAGCTCACCGCGGGGAAGCACAGATACGCAGTATTTT
>once|TRBV29-1|TRBD2|TRBJ2-5
CSAGTSGVWETQYF
TGCAGCGCCGGGACTAGCGGGGTGTGGGAGACCCAGTACTTC
>NA|TRBV18|TRBD1|TRBJ1-1
CASSPLGQENTEAFF
TGTGCCAGCTCACCACTTGGACAGGAGAACACTGAAGCTTTCTTT
>NA|TRBV5-6|NA|TRBJ1-1
CASSLAGGANEAFF
TGTGCCAGCAGCTTGGCCGGGGGGGCGAATGAAGCTTTCTTT
>few|TRBV18|TRBD1|TRBJ2-1
CASSPRQGQRSEQFF
TGTGCCAGCTCACCGAGACAGGGCCAGCGTAGTGAGCAGTTCTTC
>NA|TRBV9|TRBD1|TRBJ1-1
CASSVTGGTEAFF
TGTGCCAGCAGCGTGACAGGGGGCACTGAAGCTTTCTTT
>NA|TRBV5-1|TRBD1|TRBJ1-1
CASSPGQGMNTEAFF
TGCGCCAGCAGCCCCGGACAGGGGATGAACACTGAAGCTTTCTTT
>NA|TRBV19|NA|TRBJ1-1
CASEDGTTLEAFF
TGTGCCAGCGAGGATGGGACAACCCTTGAAGCTTTCTTT
>NA|TRBV7-6|NA|TRBJ2-5
CASSPLVLETQYF
TGTGCCAGCAGCCCACTAGTTCTAGAGACCCAGTACTTC
>few|TRBV5-1|TRBD2|TRBJ2-5
CASSSSGTSGETQYF
TGCGCCAGCAGCTCCTCCGGGACTAGCGGGGAGACCCAGTACTTC
>NA|TRBV7-9|NA|TRBJ1-5
CSSSLSWAEGNQPQHF
TGTTCCAGCAGCTTATCATGGGCGGAGGGCAATCAGCCCCAGCATTTT
>NA|TRBV5-6|TRBD1|TRBJ2-7
CASSTGTGNYEQYF
TGTGCCAGCAGCACCGGGACAGGGAACTACGAGCAGTACTTC
>NA|TRBV6-4|NA|TRBJ2-1
CASSDSKDFYNEQFF
TGTGCCAGCAGTGACTCCAAGGACTTCTACAATGAGCAGTTCTTC
>NA|TRBV29-1|TRBD1|TRBJ2-4
CSVVVQGAWNIQYF
TGCAGCGTTGTAGTTCAGGGGGCTTGGAACATTCAGTACTTC
>few|TRBV11-2|NA|TRBJ2-1
CASSSRTGSSYNEQFF
TGTGCCAGCAGTTCTCGGACGGGGAGCTCCTACAATGAGCAGTTCTTC